What follows are 21 T cell receptor beta chains derived from one specimen sequenced in a study of T cell responses to AZD1222 COVID-19 vaccine. Clones were read by immunoSEQ multiplex PCR, and TCRdb kept only the in-frame ones, dropping some. The sample lists 96,000 or so clones; roughly 90% were seen once. Specimen: peripheral blood, collected on day 0 of AZD1222 vaccination. The receptors were gathered from an adult in good health.

With respect to this clone: The sample contains more than one DNA sequence encoding this CDR3. The genes are TRBV4-2 and TRBJ1-1, with 10 positions matching TRBD1. The CDR3 has 15 residues. The V gene end was trimmed by 1 base and the J gene end by 4 bases; junction bases not matched to a gene: 3. Germline V lookup: CDR1 LGHNA, CDR2 YNFKEQ. CDR3 bases: TGTGCCAGCAGCCAAGCCCGGACAGGGGGCACTGAAGCTTTCTTT. Translation: CASSQARTGGTEAFF.

The chain carries TRBV30 and TRBJ2-7; D is unresolved. V lost 5 bases and J 5 bases, leaving 13 bases between the germline ends. Per germline, CDR1 GTSNPN and CDR2 SVGIG (reference sequence). The CDR3 has 12 amino acids. The CDR3 is CAWHLERDEQYF. CDR3 coding DNA: TGTGCCTGGCACCTCGAAAGGGACGAGCAGTACTTC. The complete variable domain, with remaining parts taken from reference TRBV30 and TRBJ2-7, reads SQTIHQWPATLVQPVGSPLSLECTVEGTSNPNLYWYRQAAGRGLQLLFYSVGIGQISSEVPQNLSASRPQDRQFILSSKKLLLSDSGFYLCAWHLERDEQYFGPGTRLTVT.

CDR3: CASSLPTGGVDEQYF. For the CDR3, the DNA is TGTGCCAGCAGTTTACCGACAGGGGGCGTCGACGAGCAGTACTTC. The J gene is TRBJ2-7, the V gene TRBV28; the match to TRBD1 covers 10 bases. Germline CDR1 and CDR2: MDHEN and SYDVKM. After removal of 2 bases from V and 5 bases from J, the junction contained 6 bases not matched to a gene. This CDR3 comprises 15 residues.

The sample holds one count of this clone. J is TRBJ1-5 and V is TRBV6-2 or TRBV6-3; 10 bases align to TRBD1. Germline assignment: CDR1 MNHEY and CDR2 SVGEGT. V was pared by 4 bases and J by 5 bases, with 5 bases of the junction left unmatched. This CDR3 is built from 15 residues. The CDR3, as DNA: TGTGCCAGCAGTTCCGACAGGGGGCAAGATCAGCCCCAGCATTTT. It is translated as CASSSDRGQDQPQHF.

The chain links TRBV6-1 to TRBJ2-1; 11 bases align to TRBD2. V lost 4 bases to trimming and J lost 6 bases; unmatched junction nucleotides: 8. CDR1 is MNHNS and CDR2 is SASEGT in the germline V gene. The CDR3 runs to 16 residues. DNA of the CDR3: TGTGCCAGCAGTGTCACACTAGCGGGAGTTCGCAATGAGCAGTTCTTC. Translated, it gives CASSVTLAGVRNEQFF.

This chain connects TRBV28 to TRBJ1-1; D is undetermined. Trimming stripped 11 bases from V and 4 bases from J, with 11 bases between. This CDR3 is 11 amino acids long. Germline assignment: CDR1 MDHEN and CDR2 SYDVKM. The CDR3 sequence: CAYGLGTEAFF. The CDR3 DNA is TGTGCCTACGGGCTTGGCACTGAAGCTTTCTTT.

The V gene is TRBV9, the J gene TRBJ2-7; D tentatively fits TRBD1 or TRBD2 (5 bases each). Germline values: CDR1 SGDLS, CDR2 YYNGEE. The CDR3 length is 16 residues. Trimming took off 3 bases at V and 4 bases at J, with 20 bases between the two ends. This chain's CDR3 is CASSEGPRGARYEQYF. The CDR3 DNA reads as TGTGCCAGCAGCGAGGGGCCGCGAGGGGCCAGATACGAGCAGTACTTC.

V and J are TRBV5-1 and TRBJ1-3; 11 bases are shared with TRBD1. The CDR3 has 18 amino acids. Germline V gene sequence: CDR1 SGHRS, CDR2 YFSETQ. With 4 bases clipped from V and 3 bases from J, the junction kept 12 bases outside the gene matches. Here the CDR3 DNA reads TGCGCCAGCAGCGATTACGGAAGGGACAGGGGGATTGGAAACACCATATATTTT. Translated, it gives CASSDYGRDRGIGNTIYF.

This chain uses TRBV19 with TRBJ1-5; D is undetermined. The CDR3 has 16 residues. Germline V lookup: CDR1 LNHDA, CDR2 SQIVND (reference sequence). V was shortened by 4 bases and J by 0 bases, with 13 bases between the two germline ends. The CDR3 DNA sequence: TGTGCCAGTAGTACCTCAGAACGGGTTAGCAATCAGCCCCAGCATTTT. Its translation: CASSTSERVSNQPQHF.

The chain combines TRBV4-3 with TRBJ2-5, with 8 bases identical to TRBD1. V gave up 0 bases and J gave up 3 bases; unmatched junction bases: 6. The CDR3 extends over 16 amino acids. Germline loops: CDR1 LGHNA, CDR2 YSLEER. CDR3 DNA: TGCGCCAGCAGCCAAGATACAGGGGGTACCAAAGAGACCCAGTACTTC. Amino acids: CASSQDTGGTKETQYF.

For this clone: Sequence at one end of the junction differs from germline and may be a read error. Here the CDR3 DNA reads TGTGCTAGCAGCTTACGGGGGAGCAAACCTTCAACGAACACCGGGGAGCTGTTTTTT. Translated, it gives CASSLRGSKPSTNTGELFF. V usage is TRBV7-7 and J usage is TRBJ2-2, with D possibly matching TRBD2 (6 bases). CDR1 and CDR2 (germline): SSHAT, FNYEAQ (reference sequence). The CDR3 loop spans 19 amino acids.

The CDR3 bases are TGCAGCGTTTTTGATGTAACAGGCCAAGTCGAGCAGTACTTC. This sequence encodes CSVFDVTGQVEQYF. The V and J genes are TRBV29-1 and TRBJ2-7; TRBD1 is a possible D gene (5 bases). The length of the CDR3 is 14 residues. Trimming took off 5 bases at V and 6 bases at J, with 20 bases between the two ends. Germline V gives CDR1 SQVTM, CDR2 ANQGSEA.

The CDR3 coding sequence is TGTGCCAGCAGCTGGTTGCTCGATTCACCCCTCCACTTT. The encoded protein is CASSWLLDSPLHF. V gene TRBV11-1 combines with J gene TRBJ1-6; D unresolved. Germline V CDR1 and CDR2: SGHAT, FQDESV (reference sequence). The ends were cut back, 4 bases at V and 8 bases at J, with 9 bases in the middle. The CDR3 sequence is 13 residues long.

The DNA for the CDR3 is TGCGCCAGCAGCCAAGATGGGCAGGGGACGTCAGAGACCCAGTACTTC. Its protein product is CASSQDGQGTSETQYF. The V gene is TRBV4-1, the J gene TRBJ2-5; D is perhaps TRBD1 (6 bases). V was cut by 0 bases and J by 4 bases, with 15 bases left in between. The germline CDR1 and CDR2 sequences are MGHRA and YSYEKL. The CDR3 runs to 16 residues.

This clone was detected only a few times. This chain connects TRBV7-9 to TRBJ1-1; TRBD1 aligns across 7 bases. V lost 5 bases, J lost 1 base, and 7 bases stayed unmatched. There are 15 residues in the CDR3. Germline V gene sequence: CDR1 SEHNR, CDR2 FQNEAQ (reference sequence). The CDR3 nucleotides read TGTGCCAGCAGCACCGGACAGGCCAAGAACACTGAAGCTTTCTTT. Translating it yields CASSTGQAKNTEAFF.

The rearrangement links TRBV27 to TRBJ2-1, with 14 bases aligning to TRBD2. J gave up 4 bases and V 10 bases, and 3 bases lay outside the gene matches. The CDR3 length is 14 residues. Germline V lookup: CDR1 MNHEY, CDR2 SMNVEV (reference sequence). CDR3 region: CATRTSGRYNEQFF. The CDR3 region has the DNA TGTGCCACCCGGACTAGCGGGAGGTACAATGAGCAGTTCTTC.

The chain combines TRBV28 with TRBJ1-5; TRBD1 matches 8 bases. CDR1 is MDHEN and CDR2 is SYDVKM in the germline V gene. The length of the CDR3 is 15 residues. The J segment lost 6 bases and the V segment lost 6 bases, leaving 10 bases of the junction unmatched. CDR3 in DNA: TGTGCCAGCAGCCGCTACGACAGGGGAGGTCAGCCCCAGCATTTT. Protein: CASSRYDRGGQPQHF.

The rearrangement links TRBV29-1 to TRBJ2-5; no clear D gene. V was clipped by 5 bases and J by 5 bases, with 9 bases between them. The CDR3 length is 11 residues. Germline loops: CDR1 SQVTM, CDR2 ANQGSEA. This chain's CDR3 is CSVRNTETQYF. In nucleotides, the CDR3 is TGCAGCGTTCGAAATACGGAGACCCAGTACTTC.

The chain uses TRBV6-2 or TRBV6-3 and TRBJ2-7; 8 bases are a match to TRBD2. Germline loops: CDR1 MNHEY, CDR2 SVGEGT. V was clipped by 2 bases and J by 2 bases; unmatched bases: 8. The length of the CDR3 is 16 residues. Written as DNA, the CDR3 is TGTGCCAGCAGTTACGCCAGACTAGCGCAAACCTACGAGCAGTACTTC. Encoded protein: CASSYARLAQTYEQYF.

The CDR3 loop is CASSQTENQPQHF. CDR3 DNA: TGTGCCAGCAGTCAAACAGAGAATCAGCCCCAGCATTTT. This rearrangement joins TRBV6-6 to TRBJ1-5, with no clear D. CDR1 is MNHNY and CDR2 is SVGAGI in the germline V gene (reference sequence). CDR3 length equals 13 residues. With 5 bases removed from V and 4 bases from J, the gap between germline ends came to 9 bases.

The rearrangement links TRBV5-4 to TRBJ2-3; 7 positions match TRBD1. CDR1 is SGHNT, CDR2 YYREEE, per germline (reference sequence). Trimming removed 4 bases from V and 0 bases from J; junction bases left unmatched: 8. The CDR3 is 16 amino acids. Here the CDR3 reads CASSRGGGGSTDTQYF. CDR3 DNA sequence: TGTGCCAGCAGCCGAGGGGGCGGCGGAAGCACAGATACGCAGTATTTT.